The 14 T cell receptor beta chains listed next were all sequenced from one sample in a study of blood T cell repertoires in COVID-19. Here immunoSEQ multiplex PCR was the method, and the copy in TCRdb shows in-frame clones only, minus some. The sample has 120,000 or so clones; roughly four fifths are singletons. Sequencing was done on a sample of peripheral blood. Every receptor here comes from a woman in her forties or fifties with acute or convalescent COVID-19.

The V gene is TRBV6-1, the J gene TRBJ2-1, with D possibly TRBD1 on 5 matching bases. V lost 2 bases, J lost 6 bases, and 5 bases lay in between. CDR3 length equals 12 residues. The germline V gene has CDR1 MNHNS and CDR2 SASEGT. CDR3 DNA sequence: TGTGCCAGCAGTGAAAGGGGCAATGAGCAGTTCTTC. Translated: CASSERGNEQFF.

In nucleotides, the CDR3 is TGTGCCAGCAGCTTCAGGGGGTCCTTTGCAACTAATGAAAAACTGTTTTTT. It specifies CASSFRGSFATNEKLFF. The rearrangement links TRBV7-6 to TRBJ1-4; 7 positions agree with TRBD1. The CDR3 totals 17 residues. V lost 3 bases and J lost 0; bases outside the gene matches: 7. The V gene's germline CDR1 is SGHVS and CDR2 FNYEAQ.

V usage is TRBV15 and J usage is TRBJ2-7, with D perhaps TRBD2 (5 bases). V gave up 3 bases and J gave up 2 bases, with 20 bases separating them. Germline V gives CDR1 LNHNV, CDR2 YYDKDF (reference sequence). This CDR3 has 17 amino acids. The CDR3 DNA follows: TGTGCCACCAGCAGCCCCCATATAGAGGGATTTGCCTACGAGCAGTACTTC. It codes for CATSSPHIEGFAYEQYF.

The V and J genes are TRBV18 and TRBJ1-3, with D possibly being TRBD1 (6 bases). The CDR3 totals 16 residues. V was clipped by 8 bases and J by 2 bases, with 19 bases between them. The germline V gene has CDR1 KGHSH and CDR2 LQKENI. CDR3 sequence: CASTPTLDRPGNTIYF. The CDR3, as DNA: TGTGCCAGCACGCCCACTTTAGACAGGCCTGGAAACACCATATATTTT.

The chain recombines TRBV28 with TRBJ1-1, with 8 bases matching TRBD1. V shed 3 bases and J 6 bases; nucleotides not matched to a gene: 6. CDR3 size: 14 residues. Germline lookup yields CDR1 MDHEN and CDR2 SYDVKM. The CDR3 loop is CASSFAGGSPEAFF. In nucleotides, the CDR3 is TGTGCCAGCAGTTTTGCAGGGGGCAGTCCTGAAGCTTTCTTT.

The chain links TRBV4-1 to TRBJ2-7, with 7 bases aligning to TRBD1. The V gene's germline CDR1 is MGHRA and CDR2 YSYEKL. The CDR3 runs 16 residues. V shed 2 bases and J 5 bases; nucleotides not matched to a gene: 12. CDR3 sequence: CASSQNSGTEKNEQYF. In nucleotides, the CDR3 is TGCGCCAGCAGCCAAAACTCCGGGACAGAAAAAAACGAGCAGTACTTC.

A word on this clone: Within the sample, other DNA sequences also encode this same CDR3. The rearrangement links TRBV29-1 to TRBJ1-1; D is possibly TRBD1 (6 bases). This CDR3 contains 12 residues. Germline-derived CDR1 and CDR2 are SQVTM and ANQGSEA. Between the trimmed V and J ends, which lost 3 bases and 3 bases, there was a span of 8 bases. The CDR3 coding sequence is TGCAGCGTTGAGGGGGGGCACACTGAAGCTTTCTTT. Translating gives CSVEGGHTEAFF.

CDR3: CASSLEGGAKPQHF. The CDR3 coding sequence is TGTGCCAGCAGCTTAGAAGGAGGGGCGAAGCCCCAGCATTTT. This chain links TRBV11-2 with TRBJ1-5, with D possibly being TRBD1 (5 bases). The CDR3 runs 14 residues. Germline V gene lookup returns CDR1 SGHAT and CDR2 FQNNGV. The germline V and J ends were trimmed by 0 bases and 8 bases, with 11 bases remaining between them.

In DNA, the CDR3 is TGTGCCAGCAGGTCGCCGGGACAGATCTCCTACGAGCAGTACTTC. Its translation is CASRSPGQISYEQYF. The V call is TRBV28, the J call TRBJ2-7, with 7 bases identical to TRBD1. The CDR3 length is 15 residues. With 6 bases clipped from V and 0 bases from J, the junction kept 8 bases outside the gene matches. Germline V gene sequence: CDR1 MDHEN, CDR2 SYDVKM.

The chain has TRBV7-8 and TRBJ2-2, with a possible D match to TRBD1 (6 bases). The CDR3 extends over 13 amino acids. Trimming cost V 4 bases and J 6 bases, with 9 bases left between them. Per germline, CDR1 SGHVS and CDR2 FQNEAQ. As DNA, the CDR3 is TGTGCCAGCAGCTCCAGGGGTTCCGGGGAGCTGTTTTTT. It translates to CASSSRGSGELFF.

The chain couples TRBV5-1 to TRBJ2-3; D is uncertain. The CDR3 contains 14 residues. Trimming shortened V by 0 bases and J by 5 bases, and 10 bases separated the two germline ends. Germline values: CDR1 SGHRS, CDR2 YFSETQ. The CDR3 DNA reads TGCGCCAGCAGCTTGGGATCTATTATAGATACGCAGTATTTT. Encoded protein: CASSLGSIIDTQYF.

The J gene is TRBJ2-3, the V gene TRBV6-2 or TRBV6-3, with a tentative D call TRBD2 (5 bases). The CDR3 has 15 residues. V dropped 4 bases and J dropped 4 bases, with 15 bases sitting between them. The germline V gene encodes CDR1 MNHEY and CDR2 SVGEGT. The CDR3 DNA follows: TGTGCCAGCAGTTCCCGACCGGAGGTTTCAGATACGCAGTATTTT. This codes for CASSSRPEVSDTQYF.

This chain connects TRBV12-5 to TRBJ1-1; 8 bases line up with TRBD1. The CDR3 is made up of 14 amino acids. Germline lookup yields CDR1 LGHNT and CDR2 FRNRAP. The V segment lost 1 base and the J segment 5 bases; nucleotides outside the gene matches: 3. CDR3 protein: CASGLARGLTEAFF. The CDR3 nucleotides are TGTGCTAGTGGTTTGGCCAGGGGGCTTACTGAAGCTTTCTTT.

The genes are TRBV4-2 and TRBJ1-3, with D unresolved. Per the germline V gene, CDR1 is LGHNA and CDR2 is YNFKEQ. This CDR3 has 14 amino acids. Deletions cut 4 bases from V and 0 bases from J, with 7 bases between. The CDR3 loop reads CASSPTSSGNTIYF. In DNA, the CDR3 is TGTGCCAGCAGCCCAACGAGCTCTGGAAACACCATATATTTT.